This T cell receptor (beta chain) came from a study of early T cells in non-severe SARS-CoV-2 infection. CDR1 SGHVS and CDR2 FQNEAQ come from the germline V gene. CDR3 length: 14 amino acids. With 1 base removed from V and 5 bases from J, the gap between germline ends came to 8 bases. This clonotype was observed at least ten times. TCRdb independently ran MiXCR on the 5' RACE reads; one entry per CDR3 protein. The sample includes under 85,000 distinct CDR3 sequences, roughly a tenth seen only once; the top ten take 5.5% to 7%. This chain connects TRBV7-8 to TRBJ2-2; D ambiguous. The clonotype originates from an adult who was a healthcare worker with PCR-confirmed SARS-CoV-2 infection or an uninfected control (not recorded which). Sequenced material: whole blood. DNA of the CDR3: TGTGCCAGCAGCTTAGAGGGTACGACCGGGGAGCTGTTTTTT. Translation gives CASSLEGTTGELFF.